This T cell receptor (beta chain) stems from a study of OX40 agonist ivuxolimab in advanced cancers. Generated by immunoSEQ multiplex PCR, the TCRdb table keeps only in-frame clones and is missing some. The sample carries around 12,000 clones, 84% recorded once. Findings and limits, study-wide: Several nonresponders also turned out to have low normalized T-cell clonal expansion.

The sample holds a few counts of this clone. Its antigen is unknown. The sequence was obtained from an adult with an advanced solid tumor such as melanoma, head and neck, liver or kidney cancer. This specimen consisted of CD4+ or CD8+ T cells sorted from blood, obtained in a trial of the OX40 agonist ivuxolimab.

Here the CDR3 reads CASRATSGNTGELFF. CDR3 bases: TGTGCCAGCAGGGCGACTAGCGGCAACACCGGGGAGCTGTTTTTT. The gene calls are TRBV28 and TRBJ2-2, with 9 bases aligning to TRBD2. V shed 6 bases and J 2 bases; nucleotides not matched to a gene: 4. The CDR3 sequence is 15 residues long. Germline V gene sequence: CDR1 MDHEN, CDR2 SYDVKM.